Listed here are 13 T cell receptor beta chains from one sample, sequenced in a study of blood T cells in healthy people across ages. Sample-barcoded 5' priming and a J-beta primer mix drove a second PCR of roughly 7 to 11 cycles. One entry per CDR3 protein, called by TCRdb with MiXCR from the 5' RACE reads. Of 800,000 to 900,000 distinct CDR3 sequences listed, 60% to 80% are singletons. Sequenced: blood. Receptors were obtained from a young man in good health.

This sequence joins TRBV12-3 or TRBV12-4 and TRBJ2-4, with a weak D call TRBD1 (5 bases). The DNA end is more similar to TRBJ2-7, so the J call may be wrong. This CDR3 contains 14 residues. CDR3 protein: CASRPLSRAYEQYF. Here the CDR3 DNA reads TGTGCCAGCAGGCCCTTGAGCAGGGCCTACGAGCAGTACTTC.

V is TRBV29-1 and J is TRBJ2-3, with TRBD2 matching over 9 bases. V was clipped by 0 bases and J by 2 bases; unmatched bases: 12. CDR3 length: 18 amino acids. Germline lookup yields CDR1 SQVTM and CDR2 ANQGSEA. In nucleotides, the CDR3 is TGCAGCGTTGAAGATCTTCGACGGACTAGCGATTCCACAGATACGCAGTATTTT. It is translated as CSVEDLRRTSDSTDTQYF.

A few counts support this clonotype. The chain is built from TRBV28 and TRBJ1-4, with D possibly matching TRBD1 (5 bases). The CDR3 is 15 residues long. Germline CDR1 is MDHEN and CDR2 is SYDVKM. V lost 5 bases and J lost 4, with 14 bases in between. The chain's CDR3 is CASSTQTAINEKLFF. The CDR3 DNA is TGTGCCAGCAGTACCCAGACAGCGATTAATGAAAAACTGTTTTTT.

This rearrangement joins TRBV7-8 to TRBJ2-7, with TRBD1 matching 10 bases. V shed 3 bases and J 1 base; nucleotides not matched to a gene: 9. CDR1 SGHVS and CDR2 FQNEAQ come from the germline V gene. The CDR3 length is 17 residues. The CDR3 sequence: CASSFRSGTGASYEQYF. In DNA, the CDR3 is TGTGCCAGCAGCTTTAGATCCGGGACAGGGGCGTCCTACGAGCAGTACTTC.

The CDR3 reads CAISDGTGYNYGYTF. For the CDR3, the DNA is TGTGCCATCAGTGATGGGACAGGGTATAACTATGGCTACACCTTC. The chain uses TRBV10-3 and TRBJ1-2; TRBD1 matches 9 bases. The CDR3 length is 15 residues. Germline loops: CDR1 ENHRY, CDR2 SYGVKD. With V trimmed by 3 bases and J by 1 base, 3 bases remained unmatched.

This clonotype has a handful of counts. The chain joins TRBV6-2 or TRBV6-3 to TRBJ2-6; 7 bases align to TRBD1. CDR1 MNHEY and CDR2 SVGEGT come from the germline V gene. J gave up 0 bases and V 6 bases, and 14 bases lay outside the gene matches. The CDR3 runs 19 residues. The CDR3 loop is CASSPPTGRRRSGANVLTF. The CDR3, as DNA: TGTGCCAGCAGCCCCCCGACAGGGCGAAGACGCTCTGGGGCCAACGTCCTGACTTTC.

CDR3 nucleotides: TGTGCCAGCAGTGAAGGGCCCGCGCCGTCCTACGAGCAGTACTTC. This encodes CASSEGPAPSYEQYF. The V and J genes are TRBV6-1 and TRBJ2-4, with D hard to call. The DNA end lines up better with TRBJ2-7; the J call may be wrong. This CDR3 region has 15 residues. CDR1 and CDR2 from the germline V gene are MNHNS and SASEGT.

The chain combines TRBV3-1 with TRBJ2-7, with a weak D call TRBD2 (5 bases). Germline-derived CDR1 and CDR2 are LGHDT and YNNKEL (reference sequence). There are 14 residues in the CDR3. With 4 bases removed from V and 2 bases from J, the gap between germline ends came to 12 bases. The CDR3 nucleotides are TGTGCCAGCAGCCGAGCGGTCTGGACCTACGAGCAGTACTTC. It is translated as CASSRAVWTYEQYF.

The DNA for the CDR3 is TGTGCCAGCAGTCCGATGGGACTAGCCAAAGAGACCCAGTACTTC. As protein: CASSPMGLAKETQYF. This rearrangement joins TRBV12-3 or TRBV12-4 to TRBJ2-5; 9 bases agree with TRBD2. V shed 5 bases, J shed 3 bases, and the junction held 7 bases outside the gene matches. CDR3 length equals 15 residues.

The V and J genes are TRBV6-2 or TRBV6-3 and TRBJ2-4; 10 positions agree with TRBD2. Germline V lookup: CDR1 MNHEY, CDR2 SVGEGT. The CDR3 is 13 residues long. The junction had 4 bases not matched to a gene; V was cut back by 5 bases and J by 9 bases. For the CDR3, the DNA is TGTGCCAGCAGTCTAGCGGGGGAGCGCATTCAGTACTTC. Translation: CASSLAGERIQYF.

The genes are TRBV5-1 and TRBJ2-3; D gene unclear. Trimming cost V 3 bases and J 0 bases, with 5 bases left between them. Germline V gene lookup returns CDR1 SGHRS and CDR2 YFSETQ. There are 13 residues in the CDR3. The CDR3 DNA sequence: TGCGCCAGCAGCTCCCCAAGCACAGATACGCAGTATTTT. Translated: CASSSPSTDTQYF.

V gene TRBV30 combines with J gene TRBJ1-2, with TRBD1 matching 8 bases. CDR1 is GTSNPN, CDR2 SVGIG, per germline (reference sequence). The length of the CDR3 is 15 residues. The J segment lost 2 bases and the V segment lost 1 base, leaving 6 bases of the junction unmatched. The CDR3 DNA sequence: TGTGCCTGGAGTGCCACCCGACAGGGGAACTATGGCTACACCTTC. It codes for CAWSATRQGNYGYTF.

The chain employs TRBV20-1 and TRBJ2-3; possibly TRBD1 or TRBD2 for D (5 bases each). The CDR3 is made up of 16 amino acids. Germline loops: CDR1 DFQATT, CDR2 SNEGSKA (reference sequence). V was shortened by 4 bases and J by 1 base, with 18 bases between the two germline ends. CDR3 in amino acids: CSATLGPAYGTDTQYF. In DNA form, the CDR3 reads TGCAGTGCTACCCTGGGACCAGCCTACGGCACAGATACGCAGTATTTT.